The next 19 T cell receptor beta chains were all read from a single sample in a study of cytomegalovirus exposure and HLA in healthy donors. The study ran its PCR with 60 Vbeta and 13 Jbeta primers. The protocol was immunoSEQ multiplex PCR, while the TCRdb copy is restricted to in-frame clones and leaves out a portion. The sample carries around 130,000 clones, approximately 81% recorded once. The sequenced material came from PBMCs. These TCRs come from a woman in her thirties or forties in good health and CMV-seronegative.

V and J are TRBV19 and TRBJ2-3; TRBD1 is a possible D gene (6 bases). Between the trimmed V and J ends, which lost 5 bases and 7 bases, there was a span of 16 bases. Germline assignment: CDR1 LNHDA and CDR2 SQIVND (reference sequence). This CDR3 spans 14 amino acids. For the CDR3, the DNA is TGTGCCAGTAGTCGACAGGAGTTTGGGAATACGCAGTATTTT. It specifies CASSRQEFGNTQYF.

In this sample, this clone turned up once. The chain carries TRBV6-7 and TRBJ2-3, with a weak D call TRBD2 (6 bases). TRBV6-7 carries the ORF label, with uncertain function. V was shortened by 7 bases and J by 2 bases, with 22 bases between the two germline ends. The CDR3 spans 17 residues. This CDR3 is CASILNCREEDTDTQYF. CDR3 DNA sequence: TGTGCCAGCATCCTTAACTGTAGGGAGGAGGACACAGATACGCAGTATTTT.

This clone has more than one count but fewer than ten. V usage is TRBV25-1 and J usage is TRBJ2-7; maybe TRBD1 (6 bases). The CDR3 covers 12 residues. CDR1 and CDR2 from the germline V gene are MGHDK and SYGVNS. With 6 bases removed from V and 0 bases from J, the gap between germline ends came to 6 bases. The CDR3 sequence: CASRGGSYEQYF. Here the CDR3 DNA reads TGTGCCAGCAGAGGGGGCTCCTACGAGCAGTACTTC.

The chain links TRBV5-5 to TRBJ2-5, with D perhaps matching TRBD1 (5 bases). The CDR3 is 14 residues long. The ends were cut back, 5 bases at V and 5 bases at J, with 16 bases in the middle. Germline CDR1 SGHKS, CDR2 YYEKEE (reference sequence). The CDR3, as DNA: TGTGCCAGCAGACGTTGGGGCGCCGGCGAGACCCAGTACTTC. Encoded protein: CASRRWGAGETQYF. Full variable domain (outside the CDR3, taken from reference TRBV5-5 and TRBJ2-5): DAGVTQSPTHLIKTRGQQVTLRCSPISGHKSVSWYQQVLGQGPQFIFQYYEKEERGRGNFPDRFSARQFPNYSSELNVNALLLGDSALYLCASRRWGAGETQYFGPGTRLLVL.

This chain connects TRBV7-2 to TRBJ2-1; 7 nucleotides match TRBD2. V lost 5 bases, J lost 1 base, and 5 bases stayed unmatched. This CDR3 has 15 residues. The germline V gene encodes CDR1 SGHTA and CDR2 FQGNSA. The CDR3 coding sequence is TGTGCCAGCAGCGGCACTAGCGCATCCTACAATGAGCAGTTCTTC. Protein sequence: CASSGTSASYNEQFF.

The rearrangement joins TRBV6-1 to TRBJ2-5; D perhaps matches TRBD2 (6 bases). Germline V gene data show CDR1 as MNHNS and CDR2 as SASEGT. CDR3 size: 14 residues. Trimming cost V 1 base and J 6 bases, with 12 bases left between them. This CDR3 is CASSEGRGIQTQYF. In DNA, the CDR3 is TGTGCCAGCAGTGAAGGTCGGGGGATCCAGACCCAGTACTTC.

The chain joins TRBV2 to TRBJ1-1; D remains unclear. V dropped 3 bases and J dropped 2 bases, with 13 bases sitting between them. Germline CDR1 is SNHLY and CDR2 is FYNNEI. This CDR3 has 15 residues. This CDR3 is CASSDGRVRNTEAFF. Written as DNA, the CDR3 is TGTGCCAGCAGTGATGGGAGGGTTCGAAACACTGAAGCTTTCTTT. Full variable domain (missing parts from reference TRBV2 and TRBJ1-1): EPEVTQTPSHQVTQMGQEVILRCVPISNHLYFYWYRQILGQKVEFLVSFYNNEISEKSEIFDDQFSVERPDGSNFTLKIRSTKLEDSAMYFCASSDGRVRNTEAFFGQGTRLTVV.

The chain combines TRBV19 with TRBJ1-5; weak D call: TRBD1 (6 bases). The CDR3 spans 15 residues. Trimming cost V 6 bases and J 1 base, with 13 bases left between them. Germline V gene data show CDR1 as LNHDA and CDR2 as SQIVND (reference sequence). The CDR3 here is CASRGGGRSNQPQHF. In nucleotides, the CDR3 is TGTGCCAGTAGAGGGGGGGGGAGAAGCAATCAGCCCCAGCATTTT.

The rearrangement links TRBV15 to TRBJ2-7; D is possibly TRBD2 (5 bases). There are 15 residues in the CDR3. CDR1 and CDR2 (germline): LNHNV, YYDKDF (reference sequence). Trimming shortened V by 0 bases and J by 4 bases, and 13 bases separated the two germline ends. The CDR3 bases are TGTGCCACCAGCAGAGATACGGGAAACTATTACGAGCAGTACTTC. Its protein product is CATSRDTGNYYEQYF.

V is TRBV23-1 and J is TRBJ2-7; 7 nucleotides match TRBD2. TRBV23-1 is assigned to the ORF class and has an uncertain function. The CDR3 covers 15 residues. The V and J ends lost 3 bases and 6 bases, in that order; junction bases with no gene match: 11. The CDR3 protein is CASSHSWGGVCEQYF. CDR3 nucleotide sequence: TGCGCCAGCAGTCACTCTTGGGGGGGGGTCTGCGAGCAGTACTTC.

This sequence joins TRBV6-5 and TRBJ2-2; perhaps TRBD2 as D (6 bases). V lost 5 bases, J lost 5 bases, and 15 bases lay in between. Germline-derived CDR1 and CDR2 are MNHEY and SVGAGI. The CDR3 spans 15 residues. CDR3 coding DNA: TGTGCCAGCAGTCATTTCGGGGGTAGGACCGGGGAGCTGTTTTTT. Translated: CASSHFGGRTGELFF.

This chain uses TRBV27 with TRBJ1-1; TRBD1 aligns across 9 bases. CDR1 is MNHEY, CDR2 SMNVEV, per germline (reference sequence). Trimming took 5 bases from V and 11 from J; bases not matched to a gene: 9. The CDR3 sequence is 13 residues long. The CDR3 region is CASSKRQGGAAFF. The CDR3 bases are TGTGCCAGCAGTAAACGACAGGGGGGCGCGGCTTTCTTT.

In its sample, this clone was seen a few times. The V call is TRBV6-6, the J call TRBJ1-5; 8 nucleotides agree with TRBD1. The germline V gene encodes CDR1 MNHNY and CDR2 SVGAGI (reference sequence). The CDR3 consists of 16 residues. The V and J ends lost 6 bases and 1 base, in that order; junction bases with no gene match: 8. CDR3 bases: TGTGCCAGCAGACCGACAGGGGATAAGAGCAATCAGCCCCAGCATTTT. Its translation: CASRPTGDKSNQPQHF.

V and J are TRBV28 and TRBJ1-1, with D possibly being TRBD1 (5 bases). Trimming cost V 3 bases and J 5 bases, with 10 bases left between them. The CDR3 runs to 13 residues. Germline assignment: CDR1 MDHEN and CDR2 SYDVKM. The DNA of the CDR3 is TGTGCCAGCAGTTTTTTAAGGGGTACTGAAGCTTTCTTT. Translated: CASSFLRGTEAFF.

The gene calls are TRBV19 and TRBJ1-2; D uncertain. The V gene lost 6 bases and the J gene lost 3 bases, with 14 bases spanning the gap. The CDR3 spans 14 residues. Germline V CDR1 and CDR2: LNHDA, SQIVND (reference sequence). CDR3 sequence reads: CASSDRGPYYGYTF. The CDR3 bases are TGTGCCAGTAGCGACCGAGGCCCTTACTATGGCTACACCTTC.

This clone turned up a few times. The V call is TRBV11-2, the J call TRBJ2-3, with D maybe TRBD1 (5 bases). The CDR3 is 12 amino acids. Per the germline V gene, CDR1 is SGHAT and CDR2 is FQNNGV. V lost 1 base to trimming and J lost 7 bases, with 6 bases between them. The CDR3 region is CASSLGQNTQYF. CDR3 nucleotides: TGTGCCAGCAGCTTAGGACAGAATACGCAGTATTTT. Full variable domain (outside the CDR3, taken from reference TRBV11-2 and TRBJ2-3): EAGVAQSPRYKIIEKRQSVAFWCNPISGHATLYWYQQILGQGPKLLIQFQNNGVVDDSQLPKDRFSAERLKGVDSTLKIQPAKLEDSAVYLCASSLGQNTQYFGPGTRLTVL.

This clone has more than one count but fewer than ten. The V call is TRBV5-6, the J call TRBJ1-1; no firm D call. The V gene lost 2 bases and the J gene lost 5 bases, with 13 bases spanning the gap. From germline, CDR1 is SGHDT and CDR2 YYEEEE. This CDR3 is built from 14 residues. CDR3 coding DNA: TGTGCCAGCAGCTTTGGGGTTCCGGGGACTGAAGCTTTCTTT. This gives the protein CASSFGVPGTEAFF.

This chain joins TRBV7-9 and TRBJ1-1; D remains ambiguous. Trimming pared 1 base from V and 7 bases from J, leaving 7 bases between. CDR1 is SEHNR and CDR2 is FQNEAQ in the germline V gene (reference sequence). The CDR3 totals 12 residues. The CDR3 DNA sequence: TGTGCCAGCAGCTTAGAACAGCTTGAAGCTTTCTTT. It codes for CASSLEQLEAFF.

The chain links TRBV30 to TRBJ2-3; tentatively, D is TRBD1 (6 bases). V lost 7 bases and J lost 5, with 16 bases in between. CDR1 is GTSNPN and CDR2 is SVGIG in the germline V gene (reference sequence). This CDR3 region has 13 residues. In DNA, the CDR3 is TGTGCCTCGGGGCGCAGGGGAATAGATACGCAGTATTTT. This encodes CASGRRGIDTQYF. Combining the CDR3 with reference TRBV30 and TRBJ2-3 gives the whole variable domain SQTIHQWPATLVQPVGSPLSLECTVEGTSNPNLYWYRQAAGRGLQLLFYSVGIGQISSEVPQNLSASRPQDRQFILSSKKLLLSDSGFYLCASGRRGIDTQYFGPGTRLTVL.